The rows below give T cell receptor beta chains drawn from one sample of a study of early T cells in non-severe SARS-CoV-2 infection. TCRdb analysed the 5' RACE reads with MiXCR anew, one entry per CDR3 protein. The sample records fewer than 30,000 distinct CDR3 sequences, about 5% being singletons. Sequencing was carried out using whole blood. The receptors were sampled from an adult who was a healthcare worker with PCR-confirmed SARS-CoV-2 infection or an uninfected control (not recorded which). Both conserved end residues are part of each CDR3. The order of the fields is J gene, D gene, clone size, V gene, CDR3 length, CDR3 DNA, CDR3 protein. The D gene is left open where the match is weak. Clone size appears in some rows only: once, few, many, or a class for an expanded clone.

TRBJ2-2	NA	many	TRBV7-9	14	TGTGCCAGCACTGGCCCTTCGAACACCGGGGAGCTGTTTTTT	CASTGPSNTGELFF
TRBJ2-7	NA	few	TRBV20-1	11	TGCAGTGCTAGAGCACTCTACGAGCAGTACTTC	CSARALYEQYF
TRBJ1-4	NA	many	TRBV6-5	13	TGTGCCAGCACCCCTGACTGGGGTTCAGAACTGTTTTTT	CASTPDWGSELFF
TRBJ2-5	NA	few	TRBV5-4	14	TGTGCCAGCAGCTCTTCAGGGGCCCAAGAGACCCAGTACTTC	CASSSSGAQETQYF
TRBJ2-6	NA	few	TRBV28	18	TGTGCCACCCACCCGGGCAGACAATCCTACTCTGGGACCAACGTCCTGACTTTC	CATHPGRQSYSGTNVLTF
TRBJ1-2	NA	many	TRBV12-3/TRBV12-4	11	TGTGCCAGCAGTGACGCCTGGGGCTACACCTTC	CASSDAWGYTF
TRBJ1-1	NA	few	TRBV6-5	13	TGTGCCAGCAGGCGGACGGTATTCACTGAAGCTTTCTTT	CASRRTVFTEAFF
TRBJ1-1	NA	many	TRBV10-2	13	TGCGCCAGCAGTGAGCAGGGGAGGACTGAAGCTTTCTTT	CASSEQGRTEAFF
TRBJ2-5	NA	many	TRBV6-5	14	TGTGCCAGCAGTTTAGCGGAAGCTAGGGAGACCCAGTACTTC	CASSLAEARETQYF
TRBJ1-5	NA	many	TRBV6-5	14	TGTGCCAGCAGCCAGGGGTATAGCAATCAGCCCCAGCATTTT	CASSQGYSNQPQHF
TRBJ2-3	NA	many	TRBV24-1	12	TGTGCCACCAGGGACCACACAGATACGCAGTATTTT	CATRDHTDTQYF
TRBJ2-3	NA	many	TRBV7-2	14	TGTGCCAGCAGCTTGCAGGGGCCCACAGATACGCAGTATTTT	CASSLQGPTDTQYF
TRBJ2-2	NA	many	TRBV14	13	TGTGCCAGCAGCCAAGCAATGACCGGGGAGCTGTTTTTT	CASSQAMTGELFF
TRBJ1-3	NA	few	TRBV20-1	16	TGCAGTGCTAGAGACCCTACCGGGACCTCTGGAAACACCATATATTTT	CSARDPTGTSGNTIYF
TRBJ1-4	NA	many	TRBV2	15	TGTGCCAGCAGTGAAGGGAGACGGTCGTCGGAAAAACTGTTTTTT	CASSEGRRSSEKLFF
TRBJ2-1	TRBD2	many	TRBV18	15	TGTGCCAGCTCACCTGGGATAGCGGGTGACAATGAGCAGTTCTTC	CASSPGIAGDNEQFF
TRBJ2-7	NA	many	TRBV15	14	TGTGCCACCAGCAGAGATACAAGTTTTTACGAGCAGTACTTC	CATSRDTSFYEQYF
TRBJ2-5	NA	many	TRBV7-9	17	TGTGCCAGCAGCTTAGGCTACACAGGACGAAACCAAGAGACCCAGTACTTC	CASSLGYTGRNQETQYF
TRBJ2-1	TRBD2	many	TRBV15	16	TGTGCCACCAGCTCATCTAGCGGGGGGCTGAGGAATGAGCAGTTCTTC	CATSSSSGGLRNEQFF
TRBJ1-5	TRBD1	few	TRBV5-6	15	TGTGCCAGCAGTTTCGGAACAGGGGATCGTCAGCCCCAGCATTTT	CASSFGTGDRQPQHF
TRBJ2-7	NA	NA	TRBV11-2	14	TGTGCCAGCAGCTTGACAGAACCGACCTACGAGCAGTACTTC	CASSLTEPTYEQYF
TRBJ2-2	NA	few	TRBV2	16	TGTGCCAGCAGCATTGCAGGGGGGACGAACACCGGGGAGCTGTTTTTT	CASSIAGGTNTGELFF
TRBJ2-7	NA	many	TRBV2	14	TGTGCCAGCCAAGGGACTCCAGCCAGCCACGAGCAGTACTTC	CASQGTPASHEQYF
TRBJ2-6	TRBD2	many	TRBV11-2	18	TGTGCCAGCAGCCCACTCGGGAGGGGCAGCTCTGGGGCCAACGTCCTGACTTTC	CASSPLGRGSSGANVLTF
TRBJ2-3	NA	medium-sized	TRBV28	15	TGTGCCAGCAGTTTTAGGACCACAAACACAGATACGCAGTATTTT	CASSFRTTNTDTQYF
TRBJ1-2	TRBD1	many	TRBV5-5	15	TGTGCCAGCAGCGGAGGGACAGCAGTTTTCTATGGCTACACCTTC	CASSGGTAVFYGYTF
TRBJ1-1	TRBD1	many	TRBV7-2	13	TGTGCCAGCAGCTCCGGACAGGGCACTGAAGCTTTCTTT	CASSSGQGTEAFF
TRBJ2-2	NA	NA	TRBV7-8	15	TGTGCCAGCAGCTTGGACCCTATGGGGACCGGGGAGCTGTTTTTT	CASSLDPMGTGELFF
TRBJ1-2	TRBD1	NA	TRBV14	17	TGTGCCAGCAGCCAAGAATACGAACAGGGGCTAAACTATGGCTACACCTTC	CASSQEYEQGLNYGYTF
TRBJ1-2	NA	medium-sized	TRBV10-3	12	TGTGCCATCAGTTTTAACGGTCCATACTACACCTTC	CAISFNGPYYTF
TRBJ2-7	NA	many	TRBV7-8	15	TGTGCCAGCAGTCGGGACTCAAGGAGCTCCTACGAGCAGTACTTC	CASSRDSRSSYEQYF
TRBJ1-2	NA	NA	TRBV29-1	12	TGCAGCTTTAGCCAGAGCAACTATGGCTACACCTTC	CSFSQSNYGYTF
TRBJ1-1	TRBD1	many	TRBV11-2	15	TGTGCCAGCAGACCACCGACAGGGGCGTACCATGAAGCTTTCTTT	CASRPPTGAYHEAFF
TRBJ2-7	NA	NA	TRBV28	11	TGTGCCAGCACCCAATGGAACGAGCAGTACTTC	CASTQWNEQYF
TRBJ2-2	NA	many	TRBV4-3	20	TGCGCCAGCAGCCAAGGGGCAGGGTGTCCCCCACGAATCGAGGCTGGGGAGCTGTTTTTT	CASSQGAGCPPRIEAGELFF
TRBJ2-5	NA	many	TRBV18	13	TGTGCCAGCTCACCGGGAACTACAGAGACCCAGTACTTC	CASSPGTTETQYF
TRBJ1-6	NA	many	TRBV20-1	15	TGCAGTGCTAGGCCCCGGCAGGGTAATAATTCACCCCTCCACTTT	CSARPRQGNNSPLHF
TRBJ2-1	NA	many	TRBV12-3/TRBV12-4	11	TGTGCCAGCAGCTTGGGGCAGGTGTGGTTCTTC	CASSLGQVWFF
TRBJ2-7	NA	few	TRBV15	17	TGTGCCACCAGCAGAGACTTTGCGGGGGCCGCGAATTACGAGCAGTACTTC	CATSRDFAGAANYEQYF
TRBJ2-7	NA	NA	TRBV11-2	15	TGTGCCAGCAGCTTAGACCCGGGAAATTCCTACGAGCAGTACTTC	CASSLDPGNSYEQYF
TRBJ2-7	TRBD2	few	TRBV7-8	18	TGTGCCAGCAGCTTAAGCGGGAGGGGGACTAGCACCTCCTACGAGCAGTACTTC	CASSLSGRGTSTSYEQYF